Included here is one TCR beta chain sequence, with context. The CDR3 totals 17 residues. CDR1 and CDR2 from the germline V gene are LGHNA and YNFKEQ. The trim removed 3 bases at V and 0 bases at J, leaving 5 bases unmatched. This sample was taken from a study of shared T cell receptors in the human thymus. The protocol was immunoSEQ multiplex PCR, while the TCRdb copy is restricted to in-frame clones and leaves out a portion. The sample yields about 400,000 clones, 95% seen once. Sequencing was done on a sample of thymocytes. This TCR came from a human donor. The J gene is TRBJ2-1, the V gene TRBV4-2; 10 bases map to TRBD2. The CDR3 spells CASSHSGRTLSYNEQFF. In nucleotides, the CDR3 is TGTGCCAGCAGCCATAGCGGGAGGACCCTCTCCTACAATGAGCAGTTCTTC.